This note documents a single TCR beta chain sequence. There is no known antigen for this receptor. Nothing much larger sits one base from this clone, and base qualities are not available. The sample belongs to a study of long-term antiretroviral therapy in people with HIV (dated by TCRdb to the early 2020s). Broadly, across the study: The earliest samples were collected about a decade before the 2015 WHO recommendation for immediate ART, when ART was typically delayed until CD4 counts fell. From some 27 adults with confirmed HIV infection, the cohort provided some 200 cryopreserved PBMC samples, gathered serially across a mean of approximately six years (range 1-12). Among the approximately 32 participants with HIV, ten to eleven were female. A retrospective serial study tested whether changes in peripheral blood TRB repertoire composition and diversity were associated with ART initiation and durable HIV suppression. Test extractions of a monoclonal T-cell line alongside a few dozen polyclonal samples showed no cross-contamination during QIAcube processing.

The germline V gene encodes CDR1 SGHVS and CDR2 FQNEAQ. The CDR3 covers 14 residues, taking in both the cysteine and the phenylalanine. Left in the record is the CDR3 DNA by itself, 42 bases read in frame from the first base. V and J lose 5 bases and 6 bases, and a span of 17 bases separates them. What the authors observed across the whole study: Expanded TRB clones identified before ART initiation dominated the repertoire at all time points, although this dominance fluctuated and declined in many PLHIV after ART. The samples span the years 2004 to 2017, and the ART regimens used may be less effective than current regimens. Unsorted PBMC were profiled instead of sorted CD4+ and CD8+ T cells because pre-ART samples had limited cell numbers. CDR3 length ranges in HIV repertoires were narrower than in controls, and network structure suggested an antigen-experienced repertoire with only a slight naive shift after ART. ART initiation was associated with a significant increase in TRB diversity, but diversity stayed significantly below transplant donor controls even after long-term ART. No data were available on ART adherence, viral resistance or therapy changes, limiting inferences about post-ART repertoire changes. Limited PBMC availability meant only the TCR beta chain was sequenced, without alpha chain pairing.

The immunoSEQ hsTCRB v3.0 assay was used at survey level resolution to sequence the TRB variable region. The target sequencing depth for TRB was about 40,000-55,000 T-cell genomes per sample. TRB libraries were pooled and sequenced on an Illumina MiSeq using a v3 150-cycle kit. On the study's bioinformatics: Analysis of repertoires was carried out in R inside a reproducible Nextflow workflow spanning QC, data transformation and analysis. Custom analyses were implemented in LymphoSeq2, an R package for AIRR-Seq data exploration. A few samples that yielded fewer than 5000 total TRB sequences were excluded, so that fewer than 250 HIV repertoires were analyzed. Among the approximately 180 HIV repertoires that were kept, some 61 were collected before ART initiation and more than 120 were collected after ART initiation. Each repertoire was downsampled to 5000 TRB nucleotide sequences, and summary statistics were averaged across 100 downsampling iterations. Only TRB sequences with CDR3 regions of at least seven amino acids were retained for analysis. Diversity was measured with a Shannon entropy-derived clonality score and the Gini coefficient. In the repertoire networks, any two of the top 5000 CDR3 amino acid sequences were connected whenever the two sequences differed by an edit distance of one. For TRB CDR3 amino acid sequences, GLIPH2 was used to predict antigen specificity groups and MHC restriction. To flag known associations with CMV, EBV, HIV or tissue antigens, CDR3 amino acid sequences were compared against VDJdb and McPAS-TCR. Pre-ART, post-ART and control groups were compared with Wilcoxon signed-rank tests and Holm-Bonferroni correction. The immuneACCESS repertoire file appears here via TCRdb, limited to in-frame rearrangements. These files lack a portion of the clones; in checked studies, under half of the deficit traces to unresolved V genes, and the cause of the others is not known. The V and J calls and the clone size are those of that table, but D and trimming were determined from the DNA. The sample contains about 50,000 clones, around 80% of them found a single time. Of the sample, roughly 3% falls within the top ten clones.

Inclusion was restricted to participants for whom at least one PBMC sample before ART initiation and at least two post-ART samples were available. Treatment was received in the United States of America by all participants with HIV. Before DNA extraction, cryopreserved samples of about 1-11 million PBMC were thawed and then washed. At the time of the earliest PBMC sample, participants with HIV were aged between about 20 and 55 years. Each participant contributed PBMC samples from 1-4 timepoints before ART initiation and 2-8 timepoints after ART initiation, with a median of 7 samples. Serial HIV viral load, CD4+ T-cell count, ART history and demographic data were obtained for every participant. Genomic DNA was extracted from unsorted PBMC with a Qiagen kit on a QIAcube, with processing performed in batches of 12 samples.

The V and J genes are TRBV7-8 and TRBJ2-7; the D gene is tentatively TRBD1 or TRBD2, each matching 5 bases. The origin of this receptor is a woman aged 18 to 35 with HIV. The material sequenced was unsorted PBMCs, taken 0.8 years after starting antiretroviral therapy. Here is the DNA: TGTGCCAGCAGCGCCGGGACGTCATCGGGCGAGCAGTACTTC. It codes for CASSAGTSSGEQYF.